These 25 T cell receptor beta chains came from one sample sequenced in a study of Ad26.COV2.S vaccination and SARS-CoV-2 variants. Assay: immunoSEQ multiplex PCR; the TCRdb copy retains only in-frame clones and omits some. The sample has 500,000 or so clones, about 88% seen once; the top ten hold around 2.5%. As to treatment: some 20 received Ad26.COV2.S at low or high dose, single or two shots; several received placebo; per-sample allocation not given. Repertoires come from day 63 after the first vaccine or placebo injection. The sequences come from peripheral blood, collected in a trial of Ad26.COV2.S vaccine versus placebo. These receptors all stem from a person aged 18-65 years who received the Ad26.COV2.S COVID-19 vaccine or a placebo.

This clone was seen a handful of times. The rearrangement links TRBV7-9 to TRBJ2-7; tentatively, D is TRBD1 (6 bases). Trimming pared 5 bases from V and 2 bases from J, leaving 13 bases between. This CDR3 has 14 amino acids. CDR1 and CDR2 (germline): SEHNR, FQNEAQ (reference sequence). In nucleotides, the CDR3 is TGTGCCAGCAGCCTAGAGACAGGCACCTACGAGCAGTACTTC. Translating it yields CASSLETGTYEQYF.

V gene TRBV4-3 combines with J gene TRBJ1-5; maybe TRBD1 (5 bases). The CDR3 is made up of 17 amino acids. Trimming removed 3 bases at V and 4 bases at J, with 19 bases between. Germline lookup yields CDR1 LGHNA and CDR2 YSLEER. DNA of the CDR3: TGCGCCAGCAGCCAGGACACTTTGGACGGGTCAAATCAGCCCCAGCATTTT. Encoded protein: CASSQDTLDGSNQPQHF.

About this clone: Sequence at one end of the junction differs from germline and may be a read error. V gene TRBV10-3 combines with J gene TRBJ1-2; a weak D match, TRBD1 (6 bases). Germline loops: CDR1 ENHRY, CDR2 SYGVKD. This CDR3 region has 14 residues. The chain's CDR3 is CAIREGGPAAISSF. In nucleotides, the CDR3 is TGTGCCATCAGGGAAGGGGGGCCTGCGGCTATCAGCTCCTTC.

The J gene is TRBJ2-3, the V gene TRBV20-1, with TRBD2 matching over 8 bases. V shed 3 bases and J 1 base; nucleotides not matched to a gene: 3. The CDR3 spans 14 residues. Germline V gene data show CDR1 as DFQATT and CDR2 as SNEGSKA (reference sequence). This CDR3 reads CSASPAGGTDTQYF. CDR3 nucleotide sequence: TGCAGTGCTAGTCCAGCGGGGGGCACAGATACGCAGTATTTT.

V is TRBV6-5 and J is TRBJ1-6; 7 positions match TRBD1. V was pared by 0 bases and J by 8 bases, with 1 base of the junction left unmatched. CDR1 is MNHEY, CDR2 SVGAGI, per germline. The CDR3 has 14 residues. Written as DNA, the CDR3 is TGTGCCAGCAGTTACTCAGACAGGGATTCACCCCTCCACTTT. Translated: CASSYSDRDSPLHF.

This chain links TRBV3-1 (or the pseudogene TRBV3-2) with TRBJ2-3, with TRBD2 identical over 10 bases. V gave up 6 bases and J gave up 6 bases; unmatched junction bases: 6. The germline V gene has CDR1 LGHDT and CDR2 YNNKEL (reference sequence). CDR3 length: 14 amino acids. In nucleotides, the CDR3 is TGTGCCAGCAGGCAACTAGCGGGATCCGATACGCAGTATTTT. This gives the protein CASRQLAGSDTQYF.

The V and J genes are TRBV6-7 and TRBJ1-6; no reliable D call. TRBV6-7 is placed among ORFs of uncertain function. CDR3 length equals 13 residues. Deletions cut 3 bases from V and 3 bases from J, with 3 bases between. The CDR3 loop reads CASSYRYNSPLHF. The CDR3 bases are TGTGCCAGCAGTTATCGCTATAATTCACCCCTCCACTTT.

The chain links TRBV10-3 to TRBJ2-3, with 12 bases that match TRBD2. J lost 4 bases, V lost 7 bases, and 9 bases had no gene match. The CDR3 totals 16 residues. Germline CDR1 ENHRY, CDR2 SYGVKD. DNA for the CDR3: TGTGCCATCATGGCTGGGACTAGCGGGCGCGCAGATACGCAGTATTTT. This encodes CAIMAGTSGRADTQYF.

The CDR3 region has the DNA TGTGCCAGCAGCCTTCGGACTAGCTCAACCTCAGAACAGTTCTTC. It encodes CASSLRTSSTSEQFF. This chain links TRBV4-2 with TRBJ2-1; 8 bases line up with TRBD2. CDR3 size: 15 residues. The junction had 15 bases not matched to a gene; V was cut back by 4 bases and J by 13 bases. The germline CDR1 and CDR2 sequences are LGHNA and YNFKEQ.

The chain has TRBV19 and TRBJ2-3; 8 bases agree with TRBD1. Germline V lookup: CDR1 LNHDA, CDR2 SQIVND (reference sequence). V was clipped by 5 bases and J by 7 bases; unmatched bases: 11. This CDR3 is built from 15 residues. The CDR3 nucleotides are TGTGCCAGTAGTCCCGACAGGGGCGCTCAAAATACGCAGTATTTT. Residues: CASSPDRGAQNTQYF.

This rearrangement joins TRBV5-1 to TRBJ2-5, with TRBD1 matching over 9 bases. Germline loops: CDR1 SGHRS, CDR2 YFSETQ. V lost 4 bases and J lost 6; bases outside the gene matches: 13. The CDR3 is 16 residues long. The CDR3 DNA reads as TGCGCCAGCAGCCGGTTCCCAACAGGGGGCGAGCAGACCCAGTACTTC. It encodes CASSRFPTGGEQTQYF.

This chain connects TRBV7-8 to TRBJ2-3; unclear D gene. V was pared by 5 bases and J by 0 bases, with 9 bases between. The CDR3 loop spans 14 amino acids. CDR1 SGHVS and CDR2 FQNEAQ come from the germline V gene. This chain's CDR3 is CASSPGPSTDTQYF. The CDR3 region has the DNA TGTGCCAGCAGCCCCGGACCCAGCACAGATACGCAGTATTTT.

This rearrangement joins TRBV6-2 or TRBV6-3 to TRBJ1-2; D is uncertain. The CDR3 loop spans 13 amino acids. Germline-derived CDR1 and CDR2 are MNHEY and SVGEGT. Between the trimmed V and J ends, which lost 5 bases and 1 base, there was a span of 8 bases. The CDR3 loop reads CASSATDNYGYTF. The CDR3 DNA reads TGTGCCAGCAGTGCGACGGATAACTATGGCTACACCTTC.

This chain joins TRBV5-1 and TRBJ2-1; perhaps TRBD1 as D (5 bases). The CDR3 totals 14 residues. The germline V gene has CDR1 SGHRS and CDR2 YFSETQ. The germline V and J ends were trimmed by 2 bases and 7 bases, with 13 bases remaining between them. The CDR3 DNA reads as TGCGCCAGCAGCTTTTCCAGGGCGGATAATGAGCAGTTCTTC. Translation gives CASSFSRADNEQFF.

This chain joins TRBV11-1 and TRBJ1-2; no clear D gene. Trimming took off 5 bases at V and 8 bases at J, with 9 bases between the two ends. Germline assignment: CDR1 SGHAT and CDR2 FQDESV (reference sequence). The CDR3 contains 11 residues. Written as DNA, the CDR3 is TGTGCCAGCAGCCACGGAACGGGCTACACCTTC. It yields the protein CASSHGTGYTF.

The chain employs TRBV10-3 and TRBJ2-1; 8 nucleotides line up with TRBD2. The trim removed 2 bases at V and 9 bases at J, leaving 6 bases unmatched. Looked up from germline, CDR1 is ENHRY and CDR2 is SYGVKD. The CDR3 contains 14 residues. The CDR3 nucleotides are TGTGCCATCAGTGAGGTAGCGGGAAAGGTTGAGCAGTTCTTC. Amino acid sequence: CAISEVAGKVEQFF.

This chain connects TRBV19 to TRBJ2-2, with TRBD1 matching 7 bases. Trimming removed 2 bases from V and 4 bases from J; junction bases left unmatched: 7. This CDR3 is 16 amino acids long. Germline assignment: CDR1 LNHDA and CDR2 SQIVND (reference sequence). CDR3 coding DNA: TGTGCCAGTAGTATACGCTGGACAGGCCCCACCGGGGAGCTGTTTTTT. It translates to CASSIRWTGPTGELFF.

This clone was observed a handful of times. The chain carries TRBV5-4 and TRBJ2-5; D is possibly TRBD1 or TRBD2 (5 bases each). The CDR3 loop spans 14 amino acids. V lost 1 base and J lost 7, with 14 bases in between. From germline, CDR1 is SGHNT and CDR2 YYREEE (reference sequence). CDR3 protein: CASSLSGASRTQYF. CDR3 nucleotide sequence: TGTGCCAGCAGCTTGTCCGGGGCTTCCAGGACCCAGTACTTC.

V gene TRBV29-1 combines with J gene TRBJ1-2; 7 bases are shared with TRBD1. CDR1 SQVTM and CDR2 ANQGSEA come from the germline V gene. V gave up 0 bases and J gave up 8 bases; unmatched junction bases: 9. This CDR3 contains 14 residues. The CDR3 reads CSVEDRVQGMGYTF. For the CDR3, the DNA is TGCAGCGTTGAAGATCGGGTACAGGGGATGGGCTACACCTTC.

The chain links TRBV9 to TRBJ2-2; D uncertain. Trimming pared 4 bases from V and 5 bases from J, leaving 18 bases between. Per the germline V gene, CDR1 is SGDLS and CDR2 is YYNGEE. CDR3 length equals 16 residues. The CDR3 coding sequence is TGTGCCAGCAGCCCCGGGTCTATAGTCGGGACCGGGGAGCTGTTTTTT. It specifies CASSPGSIVGTGELFF.

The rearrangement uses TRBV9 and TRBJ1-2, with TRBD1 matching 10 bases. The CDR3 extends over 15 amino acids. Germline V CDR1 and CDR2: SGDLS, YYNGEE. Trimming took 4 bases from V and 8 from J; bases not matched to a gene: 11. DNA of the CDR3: TGTGCCAGCAGCCCCCTGGGACAGGGGATGTCCGGCTACACCTTC. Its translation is CASSPLGQGMSGYTF.

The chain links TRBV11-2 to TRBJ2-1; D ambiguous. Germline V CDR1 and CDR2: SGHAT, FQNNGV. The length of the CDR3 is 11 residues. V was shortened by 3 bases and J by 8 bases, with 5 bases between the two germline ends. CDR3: CASSFVHEQFF. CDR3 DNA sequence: TGTGCCAGCAGCTTCGTGCATGAGCAGTTCTTC. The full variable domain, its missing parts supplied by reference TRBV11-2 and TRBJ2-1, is EAGVAQSPRYKIIEKRQSVAFWCNPISGHATLYWYQQILGQGPKLLIQFQNNGVVDDSQLPKDRFSAERLKGVDSTLKIQPAKLEDSAVYLCASSFVHEQFFGPGTRLTVL.

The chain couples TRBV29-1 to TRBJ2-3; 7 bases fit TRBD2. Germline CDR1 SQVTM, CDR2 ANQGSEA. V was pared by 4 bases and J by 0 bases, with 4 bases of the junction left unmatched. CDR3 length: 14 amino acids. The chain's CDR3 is CSVVSGISTDTQYF. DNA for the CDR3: TGCAGCGTTGTAAGCGGGATAAGCACAGATACGCAGTATTTT.

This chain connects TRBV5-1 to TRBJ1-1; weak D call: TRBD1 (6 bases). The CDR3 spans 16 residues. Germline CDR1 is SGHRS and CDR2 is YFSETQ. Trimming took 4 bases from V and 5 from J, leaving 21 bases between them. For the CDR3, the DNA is TGCGCCAGCAGCCCGCGCCCCAGACAGGAAAATACTGAAGCTTTCTTT. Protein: CASSPRPRQENTEAFF.

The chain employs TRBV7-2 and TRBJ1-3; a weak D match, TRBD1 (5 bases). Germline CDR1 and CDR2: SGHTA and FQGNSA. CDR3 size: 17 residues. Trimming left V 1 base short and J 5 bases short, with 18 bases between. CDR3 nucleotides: TGTGCCAGCAGCTTAGGTTTTTCCCGGACAAACCGAAACACCATATATTTT. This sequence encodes CASSLGFSRTNRNTIYF.